The 20 T cell receptor beta chains given below trace back to one sample, sequenced in a study of blood T cell repertoires in COVID-19 (dated by TCRdb to about 2020). Libraries were made using the immunoSEQ multiplex PCR assay. The table comes from immuneACCESS by way of TCRdb, which keeps in-frame sequences with V and J called. Part of the clones is missing from these tables; in studies checked, under half for an unresolved V gene and the rest for unknown reasons. This sample lists around 300,000 clones; around 90% were detected once. The top ten constitute about 1.7% of the sample. The source material was PBMCs or T cells enriched from blood (not recorded which). The origin of the receptors is a woman in her thirties or forties who had recovered from COVID-19.

The genes are TRBV30 and TRBJ1-4; 8 positions agree with TRBD1. From germline, CDR1 is GTSNPN and CDR2 SVGIG (reference sequence). The CDR3 runs 13 residues. Trimming took 4 bases from V and 8 from J; bases not matched to a gene: 6. CDR3 amino acids: CAWTGQGVEKLFF. CDR3 bases: TGTGCCTGGACCGGACAGGGAGTGGAAAAACTGTTTTTT.

The rearrangement links TRBV7-9 to TRBJ1-5; 10 nucleotides align to TRBD1. CDR1 SEHNR and CDR2 FQNEAQ come from the germline V gene (reference sequence). The CDR3 sequence is 15 residues long. Trimming took 1 base from V and 7 from J; bases not matched to a gene: 4. The CDR3: CASSLEGTGDQPQHF. DNA for the CDR3: TGTGCCAGCAGCTTAGAGGGGACAGGGGACCAGCCCCAGCATTTT.

J is TRBJ2-3 and V is TRBV6-4; 11 bases line up with TRBD2. With V trimmed by 3 bases and J by 6 bases, 5 bases remained unmatched. This CDR3 region has 15 residues. The germline V gene has CDR1 MRHNA and CDR2 SNTAGT. The CDR3 nucleotides read TGTGCCAGCAGTGAACTAGCGGGAGCGGTGGATACGCAGTATTTT. Encoded protein: CASSELAGAVDTQYF.

This clone has a single count. CDR3: CAGRRAGFYEQYF. In DNA form, the CDR3 reads TGTGCGGGCAGAAGGGCAGGGTTCTACGAGCAGTACTTC. The chain recombines TRBV5-4 with TRBJ2-7; TRBD1 is a possible D gene (5 bases). Germline V CDR1 and CDR2: SGHNT, YYREEE (reference sequence). The CDR3 totals 13 residues.

This clone was observed a handful of times. J is TRBJ2-1 and V is TRBV27; 9 nucleotides align to TRBD2. The trim removed 4 bases at V and 9 bases at J, leaving 10 bases unmatched. The CDR3 runs 15 residues. CDR1 is MNHEY, CDR2 SMNVEV, per germline (reference sequence). The CDR3 protein is CASSYTGLASTEQFF. CDR3 DNA: TGTGCCAGCAGTTACACGGGACTAGCTTCCACTGAGCAGTTCTTC.

The chain carries TRBV7-6 and TRBJ2-7; 7 nucleotides line up with TRBD1. Germline CDR1 is SGHVS and CDR2 is FNYEAQ. CDR3 length: 15 residues. The V gene end was trimmed by 1 base and the J gene end by 6 bases; junction bases not matched to a gene: 9. The CDR3 sequence is CASSLERQGWGEQYF. CDR3 nucleotides: TGTGCCAGCAGCTTAGAAAGACAGGGCTGGGGCGAGCAGTACTTC.

The chain joins TRBV5-1 to TRBJ2-3; 11 nucleotides line up with TRBD2. The CDR3 has 16 amino acids. The V segment lost 1 base and the J segment 4 bases; nucleotides outside the gene matches: 5. CDR1 is SGHRS, CDR2 YFSETQ, per germline. CDR3: CASSLPLAGGPDTQYF. Here the CDR3 DNA reads TGCGCCAGCAGCTTGCCGTTAGCGGGGGGGCCAGATACGCAGTATTTT.

This chain joins TRBV2 and TRBJ1-1; D perhaps matches TRBD1 (6 bases). Germline loops: CDR1 SNHLY, CDR2 FYNNEI. The V gene lost 5 bases and the J gene lost 1 base, with 11 bases spanning the gap. CDR3 length: 14 residues. The CDR3 DNA follows: TGTGCCAGCAGTTATGACAGGACGAACACTGAAGCTTTCTTT. It codes for CASSYDRTNTEAFF.

V usage is TRBV20-1 and J usage is TRBJ1-1, with D possibly matching TRBD1 (6 bases). Germline V gives CDR1 DFQATT, CDR2 SNEGSKA (reference sequence). V was trimmed by 3 bases and J by 0 bases, leaving 8 bases between them. CDR3 length: 13 residues. CDR3 sequence reads: CSASQGMNTEAFF. Written as DNA, the CDR3 is TGCAGTGCTAGTCAGGGGATGAACACTGAAGCTTTCTTT.

This chain uses TRBV9 with TRBJ1-2; no clear D. V lost 4 bases and J lost 2, with 12 bases in between. The CDR3 totals 14 residues. CDR1 is SGDLS, CDR2 YYNGEE, per germline. The CDR3 protein is CASSSQTGNYGYTF. CDR3 bases: TGTGCCAGCAGCTCCCAGACGGGAAACTATGGCTACACCTTC.

The chain combines TRBV18 with TRBJ1-1; 9 bases are shared with TRBD1. Unmatched junction bases numbered 3, after V lost 3 bases and J lost 4 bases. The CDR3 is 14 amino acids. CDR1 and CDR2 from the germline V gene are KGHSH and LQKENI. The CDR3 DNA follows: TGTGCCAGCTCACCCGGACAGGGGCCCACTGAAGCTTTCTTT. This encodes CASSPGQGPTEAFF.

The chain carries TRBV2 and TRBJ2-5; maybe TRBD1 (5 bases). Trimming took off 1 base at V and 5 bases at J, with 11 bases between the two ends. The CDR3 length is 14 residues. The germline V gene encodes CDR1 SNHLY and CDR2 FYNNEI. The CDR3 loop reads CASSEEGMGETQYF. CDR3 DNA sequence: TGTGCCAGCAGTGAAGAGGGGATGGGGGAGACCCAGTACTTC.

This rearrangement joins TRBV5-1 to TRBJ1-2; TRBD1 agrees at 9 bases. The CDR3 runs to 15 residues. The ends lost 3 bases at V and 7 bases at J; junction bases unmatched: 10. Germline V gene lookup returns CDR1 SGHRS and CDR2 YFSETQ. In DNA, the CDR3 is TGCGCCAGCAGCTCGGAGGGGACAGGGATAGGTGGCTACACCTTC. It yields the protein CASSSEGTGIGGYTF. Full variable domain (outside the CDR3, taken from reference TRBV5-1 and TRBJ1-2): KAGVTQTPRYLIKTRGQQVTLSCSPISGHRSVSWYQQTPGQGLQFLFEYFSETQRNKGNFPGRFSGRQFSNSRSEMNVSTLELGDSALYLCASSSEGTGIGGYTFGSGTRLTVV.

This sequence joins TRBV29-1 and TRBJ1-1; D ambiguous. The CDR3 covers 13 residues. Germline assignment: CDR1 SQVTM and CDR2 ANQGSEA. V was clipped by 7 bases and J by 1 base, with 13 bases between them. The CDR3, as DNA: TGCAGCGCATCAGAGGGAACGAACACTGAAGCTTTCTTT. Protein product: CSASEGTNTEAFF. The full variable domain, in which reference TRBV29-1 and TRBJ1-1 provide the parts outside the CDR3, is SAVISQKPSRDICQRGTSLTIQCQVDSQVTMMFWYRQQPGQSLTLIATANQGSEATYESGFVIDKFPISRPNLTFSTLTVSNMSPEDSSIYLCSASEGTNTEAFFGQGTRLTVV.

This chain uses TRBV2 with TRBJ2-7; 8 bases agree with TRBD1. The germline CDR1 and CDR2 sequences are SNHLY and FYNNEI. The CDR3 loop spans 13 amino acids. Trimming cost V 7 bases and J 3 bases; bases outside gene matches: 5. This CDR3 reads CASMTGAGYEQYF. CDR3 nucleotides: TGTGCCAGCATGACAGGGGCGGGCTACGAGCAGTACTTC.

This clone occurred once. The CDR3 here is CATSRERGTSRYTQYF. The CDR3 bases are TGTGCCACCAGCAGAGAACGCGGGACTAGTCGGTATACGCAGTATTTT. The genes are TRBV15 and TRBJ2-3, with 8 bases matching TRBD2. CDR1 is LNHNV, CDR2 YYDKDF, per germline (reference sequence). The ends lost 0 bases at V and 7 bases at J; junction bases unmatched: 9. The CDR3 runs 16 residues.

V and J are TRBV2 and TRBJ1-3; no reliable D call. The germline V gene encodes CDR1 SNHLY and CDR2 FYNNEI. Trimming stripped 5 bases from V and 3 bases from J, with 11 bases between. The CDR3 covers 14 residues. The CDR3 DNA sequence: TGTGCCAGCAGTCCCCTGGAGGGTGGAAACACCATATATTTT. Encoded protein: CASSPLEGGNTIYF.

The rearrangement joins TRBV10-3 to TRBJ2-1; 8 bases fit TRBD2. The CDR3 runs to 16 residues. Trimming removed 5 bases from V and 0 bases from J; junction bases left unmatched: 6. CDR1 and CDR2 (germline): ENHRY, SYGVKD. For the CDR3, the DNA is TGTGCCATCAGTTATCTAGCGGGTTCCTCCTACAATGAGCAGTTCTTC. It translates to CAISYLAGSSYNEQFF.

The chain carries TRBV7-3 and TRBJ2-1; weak D call: TRBD1 (6 bases). In germline, CDR1 is SGHTA, CDR2 FQGTGA. V was clipped by 5 bases and J by 8 bases, with 16 bases between them. The CDR3 sequence is 14 residues long. This CDR3 reads CASSPHRDFDEQFF. The CDR3 DNA reads as TGTGCCAGCAGCCCGCACAGGGATTTTGATGAGCAGTTCTTC.

V is TRBV7-2 and J is TRBJ1-1; a possible D gene is TRBD1 (5 bases). CDR3 length equals 16 residues. Germline lookup yields CDR1 SGHTA and CDR2 FQGNSA. V was trimmed by 2 bases and J by 2 bases, leaving 15 bases between them. The CDR3 sequence: CASSLSGGGLNTEAFF. For the CDR3, the DNA is TGTGCCAGCAGCTTATCCGGGGGGGGATTAAACACTGAAGCTTTCTTT.